This T cell receptor (beta chain) is drawn from a study of blood T cell repertoires in COVID-19. Trimming took 4 bases from V and 4 from J, leaving 15 bases between them. The CDR3 has 15 residues. Germline CDR1 reads SGHRS; CDR2 reads YFSETQ. Per the study methods: Estimates of nucleated cell counts were drawn from the amplification of reference gene primers. This table comes from immunoSEQ multiplex PCR, and its TCRdb copy is limited to in-frame clones, with some not included. V, J and clone size derive from that table, while D and trimming were established from the DNA sequence. The sample includes about 230,000 clones, around 83% of them seen just once.

This TCR came from a woman aged 50 to 60 with acute or convalescent COVID-19. The sample comprised peripheral blood. The gene calls are TRBV5-1 and TRBJ1-5; D is unclear. CDR3 sequence (DNA): TGCGCCAGCAGCATCGACCCCATCGGGAATCAGCCCCAGCATTTT. This sequence encodes CASSIDPIGNQPQHF. The whole variable domain, remainder taken from reference TRBV5-1 and TRBJ1-5, is KAGVTQTPRYLIKTRGQQVTLSCSPISGHRSVSWYQQTPGQGLQFLFEYFSETQRNKGNFPGRFSGRQFSNSRSEMNVSTLELGDSALYLCASSIDPIGNQPQHFGDGTRLSIL.